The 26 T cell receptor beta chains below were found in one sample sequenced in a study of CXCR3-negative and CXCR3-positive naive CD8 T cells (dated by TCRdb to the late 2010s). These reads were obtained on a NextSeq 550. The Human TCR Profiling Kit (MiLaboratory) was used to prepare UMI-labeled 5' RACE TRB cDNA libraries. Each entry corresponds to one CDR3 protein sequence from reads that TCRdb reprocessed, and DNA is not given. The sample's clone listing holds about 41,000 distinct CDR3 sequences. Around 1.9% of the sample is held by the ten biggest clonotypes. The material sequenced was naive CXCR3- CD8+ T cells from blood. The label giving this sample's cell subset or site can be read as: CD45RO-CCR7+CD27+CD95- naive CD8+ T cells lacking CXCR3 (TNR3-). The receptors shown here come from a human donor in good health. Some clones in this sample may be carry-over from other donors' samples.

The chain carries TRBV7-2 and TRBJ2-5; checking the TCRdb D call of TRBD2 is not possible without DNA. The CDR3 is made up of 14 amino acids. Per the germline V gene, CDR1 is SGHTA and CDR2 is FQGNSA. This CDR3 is CASSLPGLAETQYF.

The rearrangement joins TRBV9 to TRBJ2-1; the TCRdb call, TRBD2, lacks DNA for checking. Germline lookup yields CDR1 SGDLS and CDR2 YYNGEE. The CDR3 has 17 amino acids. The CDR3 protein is CASSPSSGGGRNNEQFF.

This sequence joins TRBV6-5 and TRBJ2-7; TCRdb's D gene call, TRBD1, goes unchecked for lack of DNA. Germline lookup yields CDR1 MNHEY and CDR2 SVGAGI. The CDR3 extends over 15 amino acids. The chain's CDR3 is CASYGKGQGHYEQYF.

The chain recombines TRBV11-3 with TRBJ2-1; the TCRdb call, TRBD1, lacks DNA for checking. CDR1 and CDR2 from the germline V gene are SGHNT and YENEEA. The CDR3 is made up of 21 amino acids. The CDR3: CASSLEVCTPPGVRPTNEQFF.

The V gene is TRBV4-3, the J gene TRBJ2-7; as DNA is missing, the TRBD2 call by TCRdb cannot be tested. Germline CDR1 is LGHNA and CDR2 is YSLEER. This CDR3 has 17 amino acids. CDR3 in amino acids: CASSQENVGLFSYEQYF.

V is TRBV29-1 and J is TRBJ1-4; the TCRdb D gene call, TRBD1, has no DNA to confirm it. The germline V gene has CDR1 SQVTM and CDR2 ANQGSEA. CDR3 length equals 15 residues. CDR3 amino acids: CSVGGQGSLGEKLFF.

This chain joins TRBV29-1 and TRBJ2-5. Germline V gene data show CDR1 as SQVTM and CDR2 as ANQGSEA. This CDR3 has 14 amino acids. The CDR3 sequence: CSVEDSGSQETQYF.

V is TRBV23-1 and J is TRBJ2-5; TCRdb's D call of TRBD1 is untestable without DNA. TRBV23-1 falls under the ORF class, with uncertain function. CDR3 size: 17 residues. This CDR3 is CASSSGPGQGDQKTQYF.

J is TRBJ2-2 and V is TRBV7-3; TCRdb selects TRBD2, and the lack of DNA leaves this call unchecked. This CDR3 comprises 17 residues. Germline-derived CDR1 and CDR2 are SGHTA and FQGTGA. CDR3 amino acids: CASSPTGLAGPTGELFF.

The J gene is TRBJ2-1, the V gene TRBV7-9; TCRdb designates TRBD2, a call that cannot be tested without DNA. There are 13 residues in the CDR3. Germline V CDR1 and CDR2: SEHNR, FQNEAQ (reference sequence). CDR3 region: CASSLKRDNEQFF.

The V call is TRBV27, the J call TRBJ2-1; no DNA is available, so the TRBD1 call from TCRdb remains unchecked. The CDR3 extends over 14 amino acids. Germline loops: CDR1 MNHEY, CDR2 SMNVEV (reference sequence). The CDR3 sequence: CASRRGQENNEQFF.

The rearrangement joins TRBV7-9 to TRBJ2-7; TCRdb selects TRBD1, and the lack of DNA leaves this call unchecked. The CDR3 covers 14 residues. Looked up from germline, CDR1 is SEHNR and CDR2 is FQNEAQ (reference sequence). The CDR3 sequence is CASTGIKTGNEQYF.

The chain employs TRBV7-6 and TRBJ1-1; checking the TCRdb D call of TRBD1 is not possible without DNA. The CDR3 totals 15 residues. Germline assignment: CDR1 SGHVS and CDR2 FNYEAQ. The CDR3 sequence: CASSLGQGAVAEAFF.

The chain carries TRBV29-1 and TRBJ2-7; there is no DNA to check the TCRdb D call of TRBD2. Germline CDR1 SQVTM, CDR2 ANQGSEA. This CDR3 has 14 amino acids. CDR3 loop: CSASRAGYEDEQYF.

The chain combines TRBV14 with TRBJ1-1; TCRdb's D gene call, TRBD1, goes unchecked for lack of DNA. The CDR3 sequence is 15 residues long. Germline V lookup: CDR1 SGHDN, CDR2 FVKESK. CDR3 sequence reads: CASSPLMGGWTEAFF.

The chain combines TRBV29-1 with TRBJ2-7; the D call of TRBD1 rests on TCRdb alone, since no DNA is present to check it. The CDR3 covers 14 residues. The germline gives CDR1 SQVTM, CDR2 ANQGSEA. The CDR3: CSVAGQMNYYEQYF.

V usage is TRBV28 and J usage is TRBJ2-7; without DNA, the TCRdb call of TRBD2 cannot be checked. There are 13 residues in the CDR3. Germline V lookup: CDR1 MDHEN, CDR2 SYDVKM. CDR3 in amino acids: CASSSRTSGEQYF.

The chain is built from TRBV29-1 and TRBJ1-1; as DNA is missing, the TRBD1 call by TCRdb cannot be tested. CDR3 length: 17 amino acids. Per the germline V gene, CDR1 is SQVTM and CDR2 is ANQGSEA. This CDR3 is CSVRSRQGKGLNTEAFF.

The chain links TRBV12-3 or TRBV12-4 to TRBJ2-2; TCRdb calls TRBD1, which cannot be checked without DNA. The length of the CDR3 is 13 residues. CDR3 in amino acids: CASSFGGTGELFF.

CDR3: CASSSSGRGDYNEQFF. The V call is TRBV6-2 or TRBV6-3, the J call TRBJ2-1; without DNA, the TCRdb call of TRBD1 cannot be checked. The CDR3 spans 16 residues. The germline CDR1 and CDR2 sequences are MNHEY and SVGEGT.

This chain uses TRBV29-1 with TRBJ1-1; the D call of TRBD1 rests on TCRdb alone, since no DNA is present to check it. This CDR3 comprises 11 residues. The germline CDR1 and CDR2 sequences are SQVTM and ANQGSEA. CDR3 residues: CSVERTIEAFF.

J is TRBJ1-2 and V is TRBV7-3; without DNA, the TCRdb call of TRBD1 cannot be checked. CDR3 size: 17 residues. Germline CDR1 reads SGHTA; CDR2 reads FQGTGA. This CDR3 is CASSLTGPGTGEYGYTF. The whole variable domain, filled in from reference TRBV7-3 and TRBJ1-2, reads GAGVSQTPSNKVTEKGKYVELRCDPISGHTALYWYRQSLGQGPEFLIYFQGTGAADDSGLPNDRFFAVRPEGSVSTLKIQRTERGDSAVYLCASSLTGPGTGEYGYTFGSGTRLTVV.

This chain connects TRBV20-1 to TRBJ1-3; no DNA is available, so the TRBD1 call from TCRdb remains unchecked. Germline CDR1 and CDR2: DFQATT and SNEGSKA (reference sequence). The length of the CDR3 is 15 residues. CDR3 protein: CSARVDRDSGNTIYF.

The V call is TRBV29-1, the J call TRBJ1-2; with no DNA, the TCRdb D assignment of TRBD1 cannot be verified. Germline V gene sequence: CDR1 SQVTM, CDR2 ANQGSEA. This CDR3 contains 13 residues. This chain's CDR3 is CSALLTGTYGYTF.

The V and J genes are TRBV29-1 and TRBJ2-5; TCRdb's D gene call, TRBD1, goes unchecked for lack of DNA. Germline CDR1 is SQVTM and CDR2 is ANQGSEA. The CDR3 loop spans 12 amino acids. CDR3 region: CSVAQVQETQYF.

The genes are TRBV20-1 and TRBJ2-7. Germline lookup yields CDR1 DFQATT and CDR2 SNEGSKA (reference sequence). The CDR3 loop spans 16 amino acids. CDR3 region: CSARDQLAGESYEQYF.